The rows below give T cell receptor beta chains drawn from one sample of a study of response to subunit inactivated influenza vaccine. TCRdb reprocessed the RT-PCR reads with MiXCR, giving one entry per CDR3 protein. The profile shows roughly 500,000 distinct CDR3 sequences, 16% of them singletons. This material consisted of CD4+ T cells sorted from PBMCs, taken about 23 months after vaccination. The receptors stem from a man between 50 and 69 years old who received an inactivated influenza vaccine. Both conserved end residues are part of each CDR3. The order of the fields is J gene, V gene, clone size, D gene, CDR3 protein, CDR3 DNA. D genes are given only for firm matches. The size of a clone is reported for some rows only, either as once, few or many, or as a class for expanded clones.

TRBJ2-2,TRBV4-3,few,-,CASSQDPHPGTGELFF,TGCGCCAGCAGCCAAGACCCACACCCGGGCACCGGGGAGCTGTTTTTT
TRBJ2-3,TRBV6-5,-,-,CASSYSRLDVTDTQYF,TGTGCCAGCAGTTACTCGCGCCTAGATGTCACAGATACGCAGTATTTT
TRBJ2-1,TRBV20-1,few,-,CSARVTRYYNEQFF,TGCAGTGCTAGAGTGACCCGTTACTACAATGAGCAGTTCTTC
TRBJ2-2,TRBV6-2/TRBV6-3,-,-,CASKVATNTGELFF,TGTGCCAGCAAAGTAGCGACGAACACCGGGGAGCTGTTTTTT
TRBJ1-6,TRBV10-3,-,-,CAISERAAYSPLHF,TGTGCCATCAGTGAGAGAGCCGCCTATTCACCCCTCCACTTT
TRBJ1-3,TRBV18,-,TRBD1,CASSPQGAVGNTIYF,TGTGCCAGCTCACCGCAGGGGGCGGTTGGAAACACCATATATTTT
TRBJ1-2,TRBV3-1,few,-,CASSQETGTNYGYTF,TGTGCCAGCAGCCAAGAAACAGGGACTAACTATGGCTACACCTTC
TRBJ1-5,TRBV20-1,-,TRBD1,CSANLAGTGGNQPQHF,TGCAGTGCTAACCTGGCCGGGACAGGGGGCAATCAGCCCCAGCATTTT
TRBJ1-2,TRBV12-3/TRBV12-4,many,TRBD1,CASSITGGDYGYTF,TGTGCCAGCAGTATAACAGGGGGCGACTATGGCTACACCTTC
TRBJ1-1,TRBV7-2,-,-,CASSLVLGEAFF,TGTGCCAGCAGCTTAGTACTGGGTGAAGCTTTCTTT
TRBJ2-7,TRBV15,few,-,CATSSFDVSSYEQYF,TGTGCCACCAGCAGCTTCGACGTCAGCTCCTACGAGCAGTACTTC
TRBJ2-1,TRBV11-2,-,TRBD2,CASSISRGGNNEQFF,TGTGCCAGCAGCATAAGTCGGGGGGGAAACAATGAGCAGTTCTTC
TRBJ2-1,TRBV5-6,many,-,CASSLGLREQFF,TGTGCCAGCAGCTTGGGGCTAAGAGAGCAGTTCTTC
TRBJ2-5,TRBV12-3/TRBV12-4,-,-,CASRTQEGGLETQYF,TGTGCCAGCAGAACCCAGGAGGGGGGTCTGGAGACCCAGTACTTC
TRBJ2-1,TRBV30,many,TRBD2,CAWSVTRENQFF,TGTGCCTGGAGTGTAACGCGGGAGAATCAGTTCTTC
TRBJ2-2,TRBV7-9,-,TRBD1,CASSYPGTGYTGELFF,TGTGCCAGCAGCTACCCCGGGACAGGATACACCGGGGAGCTGTTTTTT
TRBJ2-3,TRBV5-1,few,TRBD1,CASSNGTATDTQYF,TGCGCCAGCAGCAATGGGACAGCCACAGATACGCAGTATTTT
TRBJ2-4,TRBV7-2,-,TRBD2,CATAVAGVLYF,TGTGCCACCGCCGTAGCGGGAGTGTTATACTTC
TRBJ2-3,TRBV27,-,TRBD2,CASSPGLVGDTQYF,TGTGCCAGCAGTCCCGGACTAGTTGGCGATACGCAGTATTTT
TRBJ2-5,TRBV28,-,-,CASSIGAQETQYF,TGTGCCAGCAGCATAGGGGCCCAAGAGACCCAGTACTTC
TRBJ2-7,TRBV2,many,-,CASGEVFTYEQYF,TGTGCCAGCGGCGAGGTTTTCACCTACGAGCAGTACTTC
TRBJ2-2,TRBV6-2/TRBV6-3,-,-,CASSQGDPGELFF,TGTGCCAGCAGTCAAGGGGACCCCGGGGAGCTGTTTTTT
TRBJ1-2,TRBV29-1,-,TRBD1,CSVDDRGLGGYTF,TGCAGCGTTGATGACAGGGGGTTAGGGGGCTACACCTTC
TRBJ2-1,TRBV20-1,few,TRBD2,CSAIGGRASNEQFF,TGCAGTGCTATCGGCGGGAGGGCCTCGAATGAGCAGTTCTTC
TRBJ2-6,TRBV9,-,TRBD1,CASSARQGAGANVLTF,TGTGCCAGCAGCGCACGACAGGGGGCTGGGGCCAACGTCCTGACTTTC
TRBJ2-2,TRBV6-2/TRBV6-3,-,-,CASSYPLGSNTGELFF,TGTGCCAGCAGTTACCCGCTAGGTTCGAACACCGGGGAGCTGTTTTTT
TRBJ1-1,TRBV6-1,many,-,CASSPAANTEAFF,TGTGCCAGCAGCCCTGCAGCGAACACTGAAGCTTTCTTT
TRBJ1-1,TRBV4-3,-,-,CASSQGVEADYRRLFFVF,TGCGCCAGCAGCCAAGGTGTGGAGGCGGATTACAGGAGATTGTTTTTTGTCTTT
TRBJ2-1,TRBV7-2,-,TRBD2,CASSSGPSGRAYEQFF,TGTGCCAGCAGCTCAGGTCCTAGCGGGAGGGCGTATGAGCAGTTCTTC
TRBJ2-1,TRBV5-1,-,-,CASSLRADNEQFF,TGCGCCAGCAGCTTGCGGGCGGACAATGAGCAGTTCTTC
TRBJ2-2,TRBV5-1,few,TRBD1,CASSLGGQGITGELFF,TGCGCCAGCAGCTTGGGAGGACAGGGGATCACCGGGGAGCTGTTTTTT
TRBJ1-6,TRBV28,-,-,CASSLLESINSPLHF,TGTGCCAGCAGTTTATTGGAGAGTATTAATTCACCCCTCCACTTT
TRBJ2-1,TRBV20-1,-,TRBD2,CSAYPSGRGGLNEQFF,TGCAGTGCTTACCCGTCGGGGCGGGGGGGCCTCAATGAGCAGTTCTTC
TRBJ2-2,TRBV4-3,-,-,CASSQDRAGNTGELFF,TGCGCCAGCAGCCAAGATAGGGCAGGGAACACCGGGGAGCTGTTTTTT
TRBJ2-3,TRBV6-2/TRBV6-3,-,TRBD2,CASSPGLRSDTQYF,TGTGCCAGCTCCCCGGGACTAAGGTCAGATACGCAGTATTTT
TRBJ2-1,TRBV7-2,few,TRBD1,CASSSVDRGIYEQFF,TGTGCCAGCAGCTCCGTGGACAGGGGGATCTATGAGCAGTTCTTC
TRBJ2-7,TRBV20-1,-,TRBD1,CSARDRDRRDEQYF,TGCAGTGCTAGAGATCGGGACAGGCGAGACGAGCAGTACTTC
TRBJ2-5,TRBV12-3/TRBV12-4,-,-,CASSFAGRETQYF,TGTGCCAGCAGTTTCGCAGGGAGAGAGACCCAGTACTTC
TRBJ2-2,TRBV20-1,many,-,CSARHGGNTGELFF,TGCAGTGCTAGGCATGGAGGGAACACCGGGGAGCTGTTTTTT
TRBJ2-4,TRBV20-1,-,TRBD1,CSAQGDIQYF,TGCAGTGCTCAGGGGGACATTCAGTACTTC
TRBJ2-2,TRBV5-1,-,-,CASSLEGRQTGELFF,TGCGCCAGCAGCTTGGAAGGACGTCAAACCGGGGAGCTGTTTTTT
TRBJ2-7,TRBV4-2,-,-,CASSQDVGTAVALEQYF,TGTGCCAGCAGCCAAGATGTAGGTACAGCCGTTGCGCTTGAGCAGTACTTC
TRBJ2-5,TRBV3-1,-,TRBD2,CASSQAGRAQETQYF,TGTGCCAGCAGCCAAGCTGGGAGGGCTCAAGAGACCCAGTACTTC
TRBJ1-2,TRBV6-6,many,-,CASRPGGDYGYTF,TGTGCCAGCAGGCCGGGGGGAGACTATGGCTACACCTTC
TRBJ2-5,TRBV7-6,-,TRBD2,CASSRGLAAYLQETQYF,TGTGCCAGCAGCCGCGGACTAGCGGCCTACCTCCAAGAGACCCAGTACTTC